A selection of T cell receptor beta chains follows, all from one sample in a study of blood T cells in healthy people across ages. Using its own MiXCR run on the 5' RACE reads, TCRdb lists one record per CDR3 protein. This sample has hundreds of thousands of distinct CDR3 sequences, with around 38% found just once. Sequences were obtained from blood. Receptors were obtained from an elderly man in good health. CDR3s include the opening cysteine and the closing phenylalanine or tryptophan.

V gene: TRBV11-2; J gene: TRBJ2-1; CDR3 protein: CASSPTLRLAGAYNEQFF
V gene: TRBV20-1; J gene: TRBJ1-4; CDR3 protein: CSAFRETNEKLFF
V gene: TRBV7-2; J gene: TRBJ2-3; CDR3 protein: CASSKSGPDTQYF
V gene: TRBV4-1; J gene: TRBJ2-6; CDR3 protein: CASSLDRPGANVLTF
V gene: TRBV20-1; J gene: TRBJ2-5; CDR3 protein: CSAGTSGNVGEQYF
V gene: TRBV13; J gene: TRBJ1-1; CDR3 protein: CASSFQQGRTEAFF
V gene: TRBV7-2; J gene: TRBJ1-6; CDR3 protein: CASSLVGAGGLSSPLHF
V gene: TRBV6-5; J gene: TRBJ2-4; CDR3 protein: CASSSGQGQQYF
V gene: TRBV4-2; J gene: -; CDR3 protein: CASRRYGTEGYEQYF
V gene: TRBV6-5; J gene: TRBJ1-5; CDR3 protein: CASSSQKGANQPQHF
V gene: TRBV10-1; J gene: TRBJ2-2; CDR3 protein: CASSALPSGNTGELFF
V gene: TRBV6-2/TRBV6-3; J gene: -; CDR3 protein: CASSDPRREQYF
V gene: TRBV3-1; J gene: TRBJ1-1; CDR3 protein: CASSQLPESGTEAFF
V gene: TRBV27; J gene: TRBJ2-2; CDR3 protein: CASSLRSGRVKAGELFF
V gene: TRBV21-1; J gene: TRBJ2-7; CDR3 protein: CASSKRMRRGYF
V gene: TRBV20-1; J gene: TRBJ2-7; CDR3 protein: CSALRSAGVLNEQYF
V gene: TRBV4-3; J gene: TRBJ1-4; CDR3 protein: CASSQDRTGPEKLFF
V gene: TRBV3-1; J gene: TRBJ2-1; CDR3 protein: CASSKDGRQANEQFF
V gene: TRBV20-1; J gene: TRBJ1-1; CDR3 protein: CSARPPTGGSNTEAFF
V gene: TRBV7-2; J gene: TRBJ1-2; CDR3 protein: CASSLKGGQGYTF
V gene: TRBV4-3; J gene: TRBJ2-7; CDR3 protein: CASSEETGSYNEQYF
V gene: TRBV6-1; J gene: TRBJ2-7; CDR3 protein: CASSVAAGANEQYF
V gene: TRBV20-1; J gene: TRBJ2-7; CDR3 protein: CSATGQGYEQYF
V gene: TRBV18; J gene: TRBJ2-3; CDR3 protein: CASSPPNVGRDTDTQYF
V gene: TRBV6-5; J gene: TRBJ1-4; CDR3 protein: CASSYVGQLNEKLFF
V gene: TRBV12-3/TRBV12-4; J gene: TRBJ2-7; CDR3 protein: CASSPTTSRNEQYF
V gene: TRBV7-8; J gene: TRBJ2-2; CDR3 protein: CASSLVVSGIQAGELFF
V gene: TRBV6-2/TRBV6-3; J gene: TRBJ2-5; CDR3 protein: CASSQTSLGTQYF
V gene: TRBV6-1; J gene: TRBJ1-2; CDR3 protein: CASSEALSTNYGYTF
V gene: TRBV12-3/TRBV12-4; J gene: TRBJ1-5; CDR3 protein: CASNLAGGQGSQPQHF
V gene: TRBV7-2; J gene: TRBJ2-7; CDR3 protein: CASSSPSGGAYEQYF
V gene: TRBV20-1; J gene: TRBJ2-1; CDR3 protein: CSAGHLQGHYNEQFF
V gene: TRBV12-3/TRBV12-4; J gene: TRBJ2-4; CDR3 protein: CASSLYSIQYF
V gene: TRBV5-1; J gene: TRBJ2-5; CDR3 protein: CASSFEQETQYF
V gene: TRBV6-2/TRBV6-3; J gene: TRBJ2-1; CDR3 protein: CASSYSTKQGRTPERAYNEQFF
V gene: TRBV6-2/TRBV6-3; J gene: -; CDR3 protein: CASNDGVTYEQYF
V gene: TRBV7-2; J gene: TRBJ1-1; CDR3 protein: CASSRGQEYTEAFF
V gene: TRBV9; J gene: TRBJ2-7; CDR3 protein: CASSPAAGENYEQYF
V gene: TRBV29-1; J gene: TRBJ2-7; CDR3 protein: CSVRGLTYEQYF
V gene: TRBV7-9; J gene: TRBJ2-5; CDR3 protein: CASSLVGAQETQYF
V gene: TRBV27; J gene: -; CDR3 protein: CASGGLGATYEQYF
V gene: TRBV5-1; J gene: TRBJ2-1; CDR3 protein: CASSLAGESTNEQFF
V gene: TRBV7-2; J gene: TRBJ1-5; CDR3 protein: CASSPARGDQPQHF
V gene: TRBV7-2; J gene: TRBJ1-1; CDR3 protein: CASSLAPGLGTEAFF
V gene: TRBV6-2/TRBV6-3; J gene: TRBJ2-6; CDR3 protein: CASSPKVGSGANALTF
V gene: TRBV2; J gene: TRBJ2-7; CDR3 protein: CASSTQVGQGFEQYF
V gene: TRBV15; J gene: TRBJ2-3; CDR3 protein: CATSPGTSDRDTQYF
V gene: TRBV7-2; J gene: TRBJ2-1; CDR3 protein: CASSLASSRDWNEQFF
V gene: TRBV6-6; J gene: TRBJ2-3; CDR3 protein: CASSYTGGPSTDTQYF
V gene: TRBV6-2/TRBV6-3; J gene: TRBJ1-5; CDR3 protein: CASSYLRGIGADQPQHF
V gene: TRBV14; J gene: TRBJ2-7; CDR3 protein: CASSPPGAGGASYEQYF
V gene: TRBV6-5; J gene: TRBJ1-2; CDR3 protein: CASSYGLFYGYTF